This note documents a single T cell receptor (beta chain) sequence. This sample is drawn from a study of blood T cell repertoires in COVID-19. Method: immunoSEQ multiplex PCR; TCRdb's copy keeps in-frame clones and lacks some. The table has fewer than 300,000 clones, approximately 90% seen once. Clinical history reported by participants formed the basis on which cohorts were assigned. Symptom resolution, clearance, or two negative PCRs marked donors in Cohort 3 as recovered. Germline lookup yields CDR1 SGHTA and CDR2 FQGNSA. CDR3 length: 15 residues. V was pared by 5 bases and J by 5 bases, with 10 bases of the junction left unmatched.

The clonotype was recovered from a woman in her twenties or thirties who had recovered from COVID-19. The sample comprised PBMCs or T cells enriched from blood (not recorded which). This sequence joins TRBV7-2 and TRBJ2-7; 9 bases are shared with TRBD1. The CDR3 sequence is CASSATGTGYHEQYF. Here the CDR3 DNA reads TGTGCCAGCAGCGCAACCGGGACAGGGTACCACGAGCAGTACTTC.